The clone carrying this TCR beta chain was seen repeatedly, ten times or more. Its target is not known. The sample belongs to a study of neurological immune-mediated disorders. Broader study findings: None of the CDR3 amino acid sequences of expanded clones recurred across subjects, suggesting private repertoires in all groups.

The cell input for sorted libraries was some 1 million, and those cells were CD4+ or CD8+ T cells. Germline trimming cut 6 bases from V and 8 bases from J; bases unmatched to any gene: 15. Germline loops: CDR1 DFQATT, CDR2 SNEGSKA (reference sequence). The CDR3 runs 14 residues. The cDNA was produced through 5'RACE with 10-nucleotide random UMIs. Over 170 million TCR-beta sequences, together covering 15-18 subjects, were produced by every individual sequencing run that was carried out. TCRdb re-called the 5' RACE reads with MiXCR, one entry per CDR3 protein. Altogether some 28,000 distinct CDR3 sequences are present, approximately 20% being singletons, with the ten largest covering roughly 27%.

The receptor was isolated from a man between 50 and 59 years old with HTLV-1-associated myelopathy (HAM/TSP). The sample comprised CD4+ T cells from blood. The gene calls are TRBV20-1 and TRBJ1-2; 7 bases fit TRBD1. CDR3 sequence reads: CSAERGQNERGYTF. CDR3 coding DNA: TGCAGTGCGGAAAGGGGACAGAATGAAAGGGGCTACACCTTC.